These 19 T cell receptor beta chains originate from one sample sequenced in a study of blood T cell repertoires in COVID-19 (dated by TCRdb to 2019 to 2021). The library was made by the immunoSEQ multiplex PCR assay. In its TCRdb copy, this immuneACCESS table keeps in-frame sequences only and misses some clones. Where compared with another copy, unresolved V genes explain less than half of these, and the others have no known cause. Counted in this sample were about 230,000 clones; over 80% of them appeared once. The leading ten clones occupy 3.7% of the sample. The specimen sequenced was PBMCs or T cells enriched from blood (not recorded which). The receptors derive from a woman aged 25-40 years who had been exposed to COVID-19.

This clone was seen a handful of times. The chain links TRBV9 to TRBJ2-3, with D maybe TRBD2 (5 bases). The CDR3 has 15 residues. Trimming removed 1 base at V and 0 bases at J, with 9 bases between. Germline V gene lookup returns CDR1 SGDLS and CDR2 YYNGEE. CDR3 protein: CASSVSGYSTDTQYF. The CDR3 DNA is TGTGCCAGCAGCGTATCGGGGTATAGCACAGATACGCAGTATTTT.

The V call is TRBV5-4, the J call TRBJ2-7; 9 nucleotides line up with TRBD1. Trimming removed 0 bases from V and 3 bases from J; junction bases left unmatched: 4. Germline CDR1 reads SGHNT; CDR2 reads YYREEE (reference sequence). The CDR3 sequence is 15 residues long. CDR3 DNA sequence: TGTGCCAGCAGCTTGGATGGGACAGGGTACTACGAGCAGTACTTC. Protein sequence: CASSLDGTGYYEQYF. Looking up the rest from reference TRBV5-4 and TRBJ2-7 gives the full variable domain: ETGVTQSPTHLIKTRGQQVTLRCSSQSGHNTVSWYQQALGQGPQFIFQYYREEENGRGNFPPRFSGLQFPNYSSELNVNALELDDSALYLCASSLDGTGYYEQYFGPGTRLTVT.

The V call is TRBV4-1, the J call TRBJ1-2, with 7 bases identical to TRBD1. This CDR3 spans 15 amino acids. J was trimmed by 3 bases and V by 4 bases; bases with no gene match: 8. Germline CDR1 MGHRA, CDR2 YSYEKL. As DNA, the CDR3 is TGCGCCAGCAGCCGAGGGGGCAGGGGGGACTATGGCTACACCTTC. It specifies CASSRGGRGDYGYTF.

This chain uses TRBV6-5 with TRBJ2-7, with D possibly TRBD1 on 5 matching bases. This CDR3 region has 15 residues. Germline V CDR1 and CDR2: MNHEY, SVGAGI. V was cut by 3 bases and J by 3 bases, with 15 bases left in between. CDR3 nucleotides: TGTGCCAGCAGTTATAGGGGCCAAAGGGGCTACGAGCAGTACTTC. Protein product: CASSYRGQRGYEQYF.

J is TRBJ1-4 and V is TRBV5-4; 7 bases are a match to TRBD1. The CDR3 is 15 amino acids. Germline-derived CDR1 and CDR2 are SGHNT and YYREEE (reference sequence). With 4 bases clipped from V and 3 bases from J, the junction kept 6 bases outside the gene matches. The CDR3: CASSPRQGANEKLFF. The CDR3 DNA reads as TGTGCCAGCAGCCCTAGACAGGGAGCTAATGAAAAACTGTTTTTT.

This clone was seen only once. The rearrangement uses TRBV30 and TRBJ2-1; TRBD2 might be the D (7 bases). This CDR3 has 16 residues. V lost 3 bases and J lost 0, with 15 bases in between. The V gene's germline CDR1 is GTSNPN and CDR2 SVGIG (reference sequence). CDR3 in amino acids: CAWRRRGGSSYNEQFF. The DNA for the CDR3 is TGTGCCTGGAGAAGAAGGGGGGGCTCCTCCTACAATGAGCAGTTCTTC.

The gene calls are TRBV9 and TRBJ2-2, with TRBD1 matching over 8 bases. Germline loops: CDR1 SGDLS, CDR2 YYNGEE. The J segment lost 5 bases and the V segment lost 1 base, leaving 4 bases of the junction unmatched. CDR3 size: 15 residues. The CDR3 spells CASSVQGAGTGELFF. The CDR3 nucleotides read TGTGCCAGCAGCGTACAGGGGGCAGGGACCGGGGAGCTGTTTTTT.

This clone occurred once. This rearrangement joins TRBV5-1 to TRBJ2-2; possible D gene TRBD1, 5 bases. The germline V and J ends were trimmed by 4 bases and 2 bases, with 18 bases remaining between them. The CDR3 extends over 17 amino acids. The germline V gene encodes CDR1 SGHRS and CDR2 YFSETQ. In nucleotides, the CDR3 is TGCGCCAGCAGCAATGGGCAGGGTGGAGCCAACACCGGGGAGCTGTTTTTT. It specifies CASSNGQGGANTGELFF. Together with reference TRBV5-1 and TRBJ2-2, the CDR3 gives the full variable domain: KAGVTQTPRYLIKTRGQQVTLSCSPISGHRSVSWYQQTPGQGLQFLFEYFSETQRNKGNFPGRFSGRQFSNSRSEMNVSTLELGDSALYLCASSNGQGGANTGELFFGEGSRLTVL.

This sequence joins TRBV29-1 and TRBJ1-1, with 10 bases fitting TRBD1. The CDR3 runs 13 residues. Trimming at V came to 7 bases and at J to 2 bases, leaving 4 bases not matched to a gene. Germline V gene lookup returns CDR1 SQVTM and CDR2 ANQGSEA. Written as DNA, the CDR3 is TGCAGCGCCCGGGACAGGGGAAACACTGAAGCTTTCTTT. This sequence encodes CSARDRGNTEAFF. Full variable domain (outside the CDR3, taken from reference TRBV29-1 and TRBJ1-1): SAVISQKPSRDICQRGTSLTIQCQVDSQVTMMFWYRQQPGQSLTLIATANQGSEATYESGFVIDKFPISRPNLTFSTLTVSNMSPEDSSIYLCSARDRGNTEAFFGQGTRLTVV.

J is TRBJ2-2 and V is TRBV6-4; D perhaps matches TRBD2 (6 bases). V was shortened by 0 bases and J by 1 base, with 6 bases between the two germline ends. Germline CDR1 is MRHNA and CDR2 is SNTAGT. The CDR3 has 15 amino acids. The CDR3 DNA reads as TGTGCCAGCAGTGACTCTAGCGGGAACACCGGGGAGCTGTTTTTT. This sequence encodes CASSDSSGNTGELFF.

In its sample, this clone was seen a few times. The genes are TRBV7-9 and TRBJ2-5; 11 bases are shared with TRBD2. This CDR3 is 19 amino acids long. Trimming cost V 5 bases and J 0 bases; bases outside gene matches: 14. Germline CDR1 reads SEHNR; CDR2 reads FQNEAQ (reference sequence). Here the CDR3 DNA reads TGTGCCAGCAGCATTCGTAGCGGGAGGGCCAAAGGAAACCAAGAGACCCAGTACTTC. Encoded protein: CASSIRSGRAKGNQETQYF. Together with reference TRBV7-9 and TRBJ2-5, the CDR3 gives the full variable domain: DTGVSQNPRHKITKRGQNVTFRCDPISEHNRLYWYRQTLGQGPEFLTYFQNEAQLEKSRLLSDRFSAERPKGSFSTLEIQRTEQGDSAMYLCASSIRSGRAKGNQETQYFGPGTRLLVL.

The chain couples TRBV24-1 to TRBJ1-4, with D perhaps TRBD1 (5 bases). CDR3 length: 15 residues. Deletions cut 10 bases from V and 3 bases from J, with 17 bases between. Germline CDR1 KGHDR, CDR2 SFDVKD. CDR3 amino acids: CATGEAGAANEKLFF. Here the CDR3 DNA reads TGTGCCACTGGGGAGGCCGGGGCGGCTAATGAAAAACTGTTTTTT.

This clone appeared a single time. J is TRBJ2-5 and V is TRBV7-9; 10 bases line up with TRBD2. Germline V gene lookup returns CDR1 SEHNR and CDR2 FQNEAQ (reference sequence). The V gene end was trimmed by 7 bases and the J gene end by 5 bases; junction bases not matched to a gene: 10. This CDR3 region has 15 residues. The CDR3 region is CASTRRGSGRETQYF. For the CDR3, the DNA is TGTGCCAGCACCCGAAGGGGTAGCGGGAGGGAGACCCAGTACTTC. The whole variable domain, remainder taken from reference TRBV7-9 and TRBJ2-5, is DTGVSQNPRHKITKRGQNVTFRCDPISEHNRLYWYRQTLGQGPEFLTYFQNEAQLEKSRLLSDRFSAERPKGSFSTLEIQRTEQGDSAMYLCASTRRGSGRETQYFGPGTRLLVL.

The chain carries TRBV28 and TRBJ2-5, with 7 bases aligning to TRBD1. With 5 bases clipped from V and 2 bases from J, the junction kept 8 bases outside the gene matches. Germline CDR1 and CDR2: MDHEN and SYDVKM. This CDR3 comprises 15 residues. CDR3 protein: CASSRGQASQETQYF. CDR3 DNA: TGTGCCAGCAGTCGTGGACAGGCCTCGCAAGAGACCCAGTACTTC.

The chain has TRBV19 and TRBJ2-3, with D perhaps matching TRBD2 (5 bases). CDR1 and CDR2 (germline): LNHDA, SQIVND (reference sequence). The V gene lost 4 bases and the J gene lost 11 bases, with 10 bases spanning the gap. The CDR3 spans 11 residues. CDR3 region: CASSTAGGQYF. The CDR3 nucleotides read TGTGCCAGTAGTACGGCTGGAGGGCAGTATTTT.

This chain links TRBV18 with TRBJ2-5; D ambiguous. Between the trimmed V and J ends, which lost 2 bases and 1 base, there was a span of 17 bases. The CDR3 consists of 17 residues. Germline V CDR1 and CDR2: KGHSH, LQKENI. The CDR3 DNA is TGTGCCAGCTCACCATTTCCAGGATCCGCACTCCAAGAGACCCAGTACTTC. As protein: CASSPFPGSALQETQYF.

The J gene is TRBJ2-2, the V gene TRBV5-1; 13 positions agree with TRBD2. This CDR3 has 17 amino acids. The germline gives CDR1 SGHRS, CDR2 YFSETQ. J was trimmed by 0 bases and V by 4 bases; bases with no gene match: 3. The CDR3 coding sequence is TGCGCCAGCAGCACTGGGACTAGCGGGACGAACACCGGGGAGCTGTTTTTT. Residues: CASSTGTSGTNTGELFF. The entire variable domain, with the rest obtained from reference TRBV5-1 and TRBJ2-2, is as follows: KAGVTQTPRYLIKTRGQQVTLSCSPISGHRSVSWYQQTPGQGLQFLFEYFSETQRNKGNFPGRFSGRQFSNSRSEMNVSTLELGDSALYLCASSTGTSGTNTGELFFGEGSRLTVL.

The chain carries TRBV3-1 (or the pseudogene TRBV3-2) and TRBJ1-1, with 7 bases lining up with TRBD1. This CDR3 is 15 amino acids long. The germline gives CDR1 LGHDT, CDR2 YNNKEL (reference sequence). The junction had 6 bases not matched to a gene; V was cut back by 4 bases and J by 1 base. The chain's CDR3 is CASSPWDRQNTEAFF. CDR3 coding DNA: TGTGCCAGCAGCCCTTGGGACAGACAGAACACTGAAGCTTTCTTT.

The rearrangement joins TRBV4-1 to TRBJ1-1, with D maybe TRBD1 (6 bases). Per germline, CDR1 MGHRA and CDR2 YSYEKL. The CDR3 totals 14 residues. The ends were cut back, 1 base at V and 0 bases at J, with 6 bases in the middle. This chain's CDR3 is CASSQGTVNTEAFF. In nucleotides, the CDR3 is TGCGCCAGCAGCCAAGGGACAGTGAACACTGAAGCTTTCTTT.